This T cell receptor beta chain was retrieved from a study of blood T cell repertoires in COVID-19. The wider study: Acute and convalescent COVID-19 specimens originated in the United States, Italy and Spain. T cells, B-cell-depleted T cells, or PBMCs supplied cDNA or gDNA.

Under the authors' procedure: Estimates of nucleated cell counts were drawn from the amplification of reference gene primers. The repertoire was sequenced with immunoSEQ multiplex PCR; TCRdb's copy has only in-frame clones and lacks some. V and J calls plus clone size are reproduced from that table; the DNA served to infer D and trimming. The sample shows 200,000 to 300,000 clones, around 86% of them seen only once. In germline, CDR1 is LGHNA, CDR2 YSLEER. The CDR3 is made up of 15 amino acids. V was pared by 0 bases and J by 5 bases, with 10 bases between. Sequenced input: peripheral blood. The receptor was isolated from a woman between 70 and 85 years old with active or convalescent COVID-19. The chain joins TRBV4-3 to TRBJ1-4; D is undetermined. The CDR3 loop reads CASSQEAGGNEKLFF. The CDR3 DNA is TGCGCCAGCAGCCAAGAAGCGGGAGGCAATGAAAAACTGTTTTTT.